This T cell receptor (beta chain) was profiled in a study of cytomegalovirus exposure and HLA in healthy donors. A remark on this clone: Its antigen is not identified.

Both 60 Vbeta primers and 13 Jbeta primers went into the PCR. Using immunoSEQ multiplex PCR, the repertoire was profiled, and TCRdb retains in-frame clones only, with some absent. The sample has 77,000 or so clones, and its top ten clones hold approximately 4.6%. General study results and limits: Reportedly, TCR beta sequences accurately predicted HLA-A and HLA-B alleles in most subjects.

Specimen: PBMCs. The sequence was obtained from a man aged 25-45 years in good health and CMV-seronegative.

The CDR3 DNA sequence: TGTGCCAGCGGGGACAGGGACTCCTACGAGCAGTACTTC. Protein sequence: CASGDRDSYEQYF. This rearrangement joins TRBV6-5 to TRBJ2-7; 9 bases are a match to TRBD1. V lost 8 bases to trimming and J lost 0 bases; unmatched junction nucleotides: 2. Germline values: CDR1 MNHEY, CDR2 SVGAGI. This CDR3 spans 13 amino acids.